The T cell receptor (beta chain) described here comes from a study of T cell responses to AZD1222 COVID-19 vaccine. Repertoires were generated with immunoSEQ multiplex PCR, while TCRdb's copy carries only in-frame clones and drops some. The sample contains about 160,000 clones, 75% to 95% of which appear only once. As to this clone: Its specificity is unknown.

The CDR3 runs to 14 residues. Germline V CDR1 and CDR2: SGHDT, YYEEEE. V trimming: 4 bases; J trimming: 4 bases; junction bases outside the gene matches: 2. Study conclusions and caveats: Clonal diversity was possibly underestimated; the donors were predominantly white British and more often female.

The source was peripheral blood, collected 28 days after the second AZD1222 dose. The sequence came from an adult who received the AZD1222 COVID-19 vaccine. The chain carries TRBV5-6 and TRBJ1-6, with 7 bases aligning to TRBD1. The chain's CDR3 is CASSRGQYNSPLHF. CDR3 nucleotide sequence: TGTGCCAGCAGCCGGGGACAGTATAATTCACCCCTCCACTTT.